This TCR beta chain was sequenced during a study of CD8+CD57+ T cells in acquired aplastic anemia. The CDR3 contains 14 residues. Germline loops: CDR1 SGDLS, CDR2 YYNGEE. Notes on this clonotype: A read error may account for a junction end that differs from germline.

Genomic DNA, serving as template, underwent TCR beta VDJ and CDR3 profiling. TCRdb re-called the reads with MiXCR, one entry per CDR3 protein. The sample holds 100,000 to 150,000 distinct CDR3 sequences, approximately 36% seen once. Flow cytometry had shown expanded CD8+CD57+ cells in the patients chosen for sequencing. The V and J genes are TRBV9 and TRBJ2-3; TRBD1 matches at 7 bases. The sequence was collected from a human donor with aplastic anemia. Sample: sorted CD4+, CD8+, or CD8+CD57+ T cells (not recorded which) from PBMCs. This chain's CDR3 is CASKGASSTDAQYF. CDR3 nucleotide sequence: TGTGCCAGCAAGGGGGCTAGCTCCACAGATGCGCAGTATTTT.